The sample holds one count of the clone carrying this T cell receptor (beta chain). This entry belongs to a study of blood T cell repertoires in COVID-19. Clones were read by immunoSEQ multiplex PCR, and TCRdb kept only the in-frame ones, dropping some. The sample lists about 200,000 clones, around four fifths occurring once. Germline-derived CDR1 and CDR2 are MNHEY and SVGAGI. V shed 4 bases and J shed 3 bases, with 16 bases lying between them. CDR3 length equals 15 residues. The material sequenced was peripheral blood. This chain links TRBV6-5 with TRBJ2-7; D is perhaps TRBD2 (6 bases). This TCR was sampled from a man in his 60s with COVID-19, enrolled during active disease. The CDR3 spells CASSLGAGGIYEQYF. CDR3 in DNA: TGTGCCAGCAGTTTAGGGGCCGGGGGTATCTACGAGCAGTACTTC.